Listed here are 7 T cell receptor beta chains from one sample, sequenced in a study of CD8+CD57+ T cells in acquired aplastic anemia. Those patients picked for sequencing had displayed CD8+CD57+ cell expansion on flow cytometry. TCR beta VDJ and CDR3 profiles were obtained from a genomic DNA template. Each CDR3 protein is one row after TCRdb ran MiXCR on the reads. The sample contains a few hundred thousand distinct CDR3 sequences, almost 50% of which appear only once. The material sequenced was sorted CD4+, CD8+, or CD8+CD57+ T cells (not recorded which) from PBMCs. Source of these receptors: a human donor with aplastic anemia.

About this clonotype itself: A much larger clone sits a single nucleotide away, making a read error possible. The DNA of the CDR3 is TGTGCCAGCAGAACCGGGACAGGGGATTCCTACGAGCTGTACTTC. Encoded protein: CASRTGTGDSYELYF. The chain uses TRBV6-6 and TRBJ2-7; TRBD1 matches 10 bases. CDR1 and CDR2 from the germline V gene are MNHNY and SVGAGI (reference sequence). CDR3 length: 15 residues.

This chain connects TRBV19 to TRBJ2-7; 11 bases fit TRBD1. CDR3 length equals 15 residues. J gave up 7 bases and V 7 bases, and 12 bases lay outside the gene matches. CDR1 and CDR2 from the germline V gene are LNHDA and SQIVND (reference sequence). CDR3 in amino acids: CASTSAGQGGEEQYF. CDR3 sequence (DNA): TGTGCCAGTACCTCCGCGGGACAGGGGGGGGAAGAGCAGTACTTC.

The chain carries TRBV9 and TRBJ1-4; the D gene is possibly TRBD1 (5 bases). The CDR3 extends over 15 amino acids. Trimming left V 3 bases short and J 5 bases short, with 14 bases between. The germline gives CDR1 SGDLS, CDR2 YYNGEE. DNA for the CDR3: TGTGCCAGCAGCGAAGACGGGACGGTAAATGAAAAACTGTTTTTT. Protein product: CASSEDGTVNEKLFF. The full variable domain, completed using reference TRBV9 and TRBJ1-4, is DSGVTQTPKHLITATGQRVTLRCSPRSGDLSVYWYQQSLDQGLQFLIQYYNGEERAKGNILERFSAQQFPDLHSELNLSSLELGDSALYFCASSEDGTVNEKLFFGSGTQLSVL.

This clonotype was counted at least ten times. The chain employs TRBV7-3 and TRBJ2-3, with 16 nucleotides matching TRBD2. The CDR3 is made up of 19 amino acids. Germline loops: CDR1 SGHTA, CDR2 FQGTGA. The junction had 6 bases not matched to a gene; V was cut back by 1 base and J by 2 bases. CDR3 sequence: CASSLRPGTSGGATDTQYF. The CDR3 DNA reads TGTGCCAGCAGCTTAAGACCCGGGACTAGCGGGGGGGCCACAGATACGCAGTATTTT.

The V call is TRBV20-1, the J call TRBJ2-7; 7 bases agree with TRBD2. V lost 3 bases to trimming and J lost 2 bases; unmatched junction nucleotides: 4. The germline CDR1 and CDR2 sequences are DFQATT and SNEGSKA (reference sequence). There are 13 residues in the CDR3. For the CDR3, the DNA is TGCAGTGCTAGGTGGGGGGGAGCCTACGAGCAGTACTTC. Translated: CSARWGGAYEQYF.

The V gene is TRBV6-1, the J gene TRBJ2-5, with D possibly TRBD2 on 6 matching bases. Trimming pared 6 bases from V and 7 bases from J, leaving 15 bases between. This CDR3 is built from 13 residues. Germline CDR1 and CDR2: MNHNS and SASEGT. The CDR3: CASRASGDVTQYF. Here the CDR3 DNA reads TGTGCCAGCAGGGCTTCGGGGGATGTGACCCAGTACTTC.

This rearrangement joins TRBV9 to TRBJ2-5; D is tentatively TRBD1 or TRBD2 (6 bases each). This CDR3 has 14 residues. Looked up from germline, CDR1 is SGDLS and CDR2 is YYNGEE. V was clipped by 0 bases and J by 5 bases, with 11 bases between them. The CDR3 loop reads CASSVVGGLETQYF. CDR3 DNA: TGTGCCAGCAGCGTAGTAGGGGGGCTGGAGACCCAGTACTTC. The whole variable domain, filled in from reference TRBV9 and TRBJ2-5, reads DSGVTQTPKHLITATGQRVTLRCSPRSGDLSVYWYQQSLDQGLQFLIQYYNGEERAKGNILERFSAQQFPDLHSELNLSSLELGDSALYFCASSVVGGLETQYFGPGTRLLVL.